This T cell receptor (beta chain) was sequenced during a study of shared clonotypes between healthy human individuals. Study outcomes and limitations: Few donors restricted represented genetic and exposure-history diversity.

CDR1 is SEHNR and CDR2 is FQNEAQ in the germline V gene (reference sequence). Deletions cut 2 bases from V and 8 bases from J, with 13 bases between. The CDR3 has 14 residues. The assay used deep level. Sequencing used immunoSEQ multiplex PCR; TCRdb keeps in-frame clones, though not all of them. The sample lists roughly 500,000 clones; about 96% were seen once. Notes on this clone: Antigen: not known.

What was sequenced was naive CD4+ T cells sorted from blood. Subset reported: CD45RA+ positively selected. This TCR derives from a woman aged 25 to 39 in good health. The V and J genes are TRBV7-9 and TRBJ2-1, with TRBD2 as a possible D gene (6 bases). CDR3 sequence reads: CASSLRPGVYEQFF. The DNA of the CDR3 is TGTGCCAGCAGCTTACGTCCGGGAGTTTATGAGCAGTTCTTC.